The T cell receptor beta chain under discussion was sequenced for a study of T cell changes during pregnancy in multiple sclerosis. Only in-frame clones appear in the TCRdb table, and some are missing; sequencing was by immunoSEQ multiplex PCR. The sample lists fewer than 70,000 clones, approximately 91% occurring once. This CDR3 has 13 residues. With 5 bases clipped from V and 10 bases from J, the junction kept 9 bases outside the gene matches. Germline-derived CDR1 and CDR2 are SEHNR and FQNEAQ (reference sequence). The chain employs TRBV7-9 and TRBJ1-1, with 8 bases fitting TRBD1. The sequence derives from a female donor with multiple sclerosis, enrolled in a pregnancy study. This specimen consisted of peripheral blood, obtained in the third trimester of pregnancy. CDR3 in DNA: TGTGCCAGCAGCCAAGCAGGGGGCGGTAGAGCTTTCTTT. Its translation is CASSQAGGGRAFF.